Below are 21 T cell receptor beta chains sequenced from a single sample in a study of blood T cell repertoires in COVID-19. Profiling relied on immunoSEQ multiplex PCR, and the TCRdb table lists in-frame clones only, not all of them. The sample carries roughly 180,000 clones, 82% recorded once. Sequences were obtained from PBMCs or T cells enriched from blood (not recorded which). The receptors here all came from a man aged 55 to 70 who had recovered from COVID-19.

DNA for the CDR3: TGTGCCAGCTCACCACGGGCAGATTATCAGCCCCAGCATTTT. Encoded protein: CASSPRADYQPQHF. This chain joins TRBV18 and TRBJ1-5; D unclear. The CDR3 extends over 14 amino acids. Trimming pared 1 base from V and 5 bases from J, leaving 9 bases between. Germline V lookup: CDR1 KGHSH, CDR2 LQKENI.

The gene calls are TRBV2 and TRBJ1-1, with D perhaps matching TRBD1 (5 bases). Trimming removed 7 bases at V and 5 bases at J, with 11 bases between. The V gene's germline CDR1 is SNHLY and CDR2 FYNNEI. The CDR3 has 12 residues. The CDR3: CASKRGGTEAFF. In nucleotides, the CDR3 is TGTGCCAGCAAGCGGGGGGGGACTGAAGCTTTCTTT.

Here the CDR3 reads CASSSLHRGGTEAFF. Written as DNA, the CDR3 is TGTGCCAGCAGCTCCTTACACAGGGGAGGCACTGAAGCTTTCTTT. This chain uses TRBV7-2 with TRBJ1-1; 7 positions match TRBD1. The V and J ends lost 4 bases and 4 bases, in that order; junction bases with no gene match: 9. CDR1 SGHTA and CDR2 FQGNSA come from the germline V gene. This CDR3 has 15 residues.

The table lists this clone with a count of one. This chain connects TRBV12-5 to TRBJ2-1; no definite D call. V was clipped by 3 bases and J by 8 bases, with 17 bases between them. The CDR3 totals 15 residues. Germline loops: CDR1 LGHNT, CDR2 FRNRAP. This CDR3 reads CASGFGLVDKDEQFF. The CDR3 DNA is TGTGCTAGTGGTTTTGGCTTGGTAGACAAGGATGAGCAGTTCTTC.

The CDR3 DNA reads as TGTGCCAGCAGCGATGGACTAGCCAGCTACGAGCAGTACTTC. This sequence encodes CASSDGLASYEQYF. The chain joins TRBV4-2 to TRBJ2-7; 8 nucleotides line up with TRBD2. The CDR3 consists of 14 residues. Per germline, CDR1 LGHNA and CDR2 YNFKEQ. V lost 5 bases to trimming and J lost 3 bases; unmatched junction nucleotides: 6.

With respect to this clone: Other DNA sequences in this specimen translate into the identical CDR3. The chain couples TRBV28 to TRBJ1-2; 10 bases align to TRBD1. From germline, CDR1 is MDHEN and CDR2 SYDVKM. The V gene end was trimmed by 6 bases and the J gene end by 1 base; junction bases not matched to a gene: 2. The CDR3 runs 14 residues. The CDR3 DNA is TGTGCCAGCAGGCGGACAGGGGGTAACTATGGCTACACCTTC. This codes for CASRRTGGNYGYTF.

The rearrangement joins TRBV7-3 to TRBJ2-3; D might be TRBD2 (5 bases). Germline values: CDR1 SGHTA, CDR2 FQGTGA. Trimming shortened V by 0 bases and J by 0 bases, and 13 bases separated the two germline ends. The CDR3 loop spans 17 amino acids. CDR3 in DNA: TGTGCCAGCAGCTTAACAGGCAGCGGTACGAGCACAGATACGCAGTATTTT. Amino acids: CASSLTGSGTSTDTQYF.

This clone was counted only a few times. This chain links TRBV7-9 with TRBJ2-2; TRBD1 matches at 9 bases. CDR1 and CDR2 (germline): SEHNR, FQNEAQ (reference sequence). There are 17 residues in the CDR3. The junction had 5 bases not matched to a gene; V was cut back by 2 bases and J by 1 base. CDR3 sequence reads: CASSLQGDRVNTGELFF. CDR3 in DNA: TGTGCCAGCAGCTTACAAGGGGACAGGGTGAACACCGGGGAGCTGTTTTTT.

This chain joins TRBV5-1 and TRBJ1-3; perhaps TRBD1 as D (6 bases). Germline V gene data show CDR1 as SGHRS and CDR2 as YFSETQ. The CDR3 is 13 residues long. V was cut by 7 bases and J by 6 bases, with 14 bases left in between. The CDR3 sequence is CASRDTQENTIYF. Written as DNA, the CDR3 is TGCGCCAGCCGGGACACGCAGGAAAACACCATATATTTT.

The CDR3 loop reads CATSDQTGLGYNEQFF. In nucleotides, the CDR3 is TGTGCCACCAGTGACCAGACAGGGCTAGGCTACAATGAGCAGTTCTTC. The chain employs TRBV24-1 and TRBJ2-1, with TRBD1 identical over 7 bases. Germline assignment: CDR1 KGHDR and CDR2 SFDVKD. The CDR3 consists of 16 residues. The trim removed 4 bases at V and 3 bases at J, leaving 8 bases unmatched.

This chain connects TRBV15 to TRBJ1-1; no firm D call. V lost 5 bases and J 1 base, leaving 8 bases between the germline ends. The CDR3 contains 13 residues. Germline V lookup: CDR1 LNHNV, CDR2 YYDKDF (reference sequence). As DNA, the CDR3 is TGTGCCACCAGCCGGGTGGGGAACACTGAAGCTTTCTTT. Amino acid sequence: CATSRVGNTEAFF.

Written as DNA, the CDR3 is TGTGCCAGCAGCCATTCTACAGGGGGAGTTAACACCGGGGAGCTGTTTTTT. It codes for CASSHSTGGVNTGELFF. This rearrangement joins TRBV7-9 to TRBJ2-2, with TRBD1 identical over 8 bases. CDR1 is SEHNR and CDR2 is FQNEAQ in the germline V gene (reference sequence). The CDR3 is 17 amino acids. V was pared by 5 bases and J by 2 bases, with 10 bases of the junction left unmatched. Supplemented by reference TRBV7-9 and TRBJ2-2, the full variable domain reads DTGVSQNPRHKITKRGQNVTFRCDPISEHNRLYWYRQTLGQGPEFLTYFQNEAQLEKSRLLSDRFSAERPKGSFSTLEIQRTEQGDSAMYLCASSHSTGGVNTGELFFGEGSRLTVL.

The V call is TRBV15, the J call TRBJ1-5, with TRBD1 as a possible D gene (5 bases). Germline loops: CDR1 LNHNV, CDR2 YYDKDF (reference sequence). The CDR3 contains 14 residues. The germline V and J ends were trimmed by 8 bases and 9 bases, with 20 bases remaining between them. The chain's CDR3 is CATADTLVGVPQHF. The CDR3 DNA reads TGTGCCACCGCGGACACACTCGTTGGGGTGCCCCAGCATTTT.

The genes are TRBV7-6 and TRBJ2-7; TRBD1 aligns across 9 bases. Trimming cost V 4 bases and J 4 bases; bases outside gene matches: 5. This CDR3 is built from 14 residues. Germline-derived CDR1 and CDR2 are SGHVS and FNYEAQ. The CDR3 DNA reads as TGTGCCAGCAGCTCCGGGACAGGGATTTACGAGCAGTACTTC. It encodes CASSSGTGIYEQYF.

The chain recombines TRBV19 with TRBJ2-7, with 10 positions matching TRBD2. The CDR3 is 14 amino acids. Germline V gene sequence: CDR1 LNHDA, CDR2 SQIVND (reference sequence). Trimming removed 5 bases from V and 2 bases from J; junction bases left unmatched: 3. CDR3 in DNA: TGTGCCAGTAGTGCAGGACTAGCGGCCTACGAGCAGTACTTC. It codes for CASSAGLAAYEQYF.

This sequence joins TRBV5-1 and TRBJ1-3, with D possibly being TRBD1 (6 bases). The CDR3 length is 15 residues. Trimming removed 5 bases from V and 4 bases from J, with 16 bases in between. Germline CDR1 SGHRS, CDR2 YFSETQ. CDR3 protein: CASSPGTGTGNTIYF. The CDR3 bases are TGCGCCAGCAGTCCCGGAACAGGGACAGGAAACACCATATATTTT.

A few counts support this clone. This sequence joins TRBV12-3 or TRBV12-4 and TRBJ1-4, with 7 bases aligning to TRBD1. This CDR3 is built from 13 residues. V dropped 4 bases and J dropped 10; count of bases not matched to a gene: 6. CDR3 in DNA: TGTGCCAGCAGTTCAAGACAGGGAGTAAAACTGTTTTTT. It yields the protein CASSSRQGVKLFF.

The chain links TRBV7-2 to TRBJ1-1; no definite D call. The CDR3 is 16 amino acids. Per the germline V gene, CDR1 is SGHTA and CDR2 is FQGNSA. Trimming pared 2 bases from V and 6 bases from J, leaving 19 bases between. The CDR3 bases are TGTGCCAGCAGCTTATCCTTGGCCTTTCCCAGGCCTGAAGCTTTCTTT. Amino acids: CASSLSLAFPRPEAFF.

Written as DNA, the CDR3 is TGTGCCAGCAGCCCCACCGACAGGGGAGGTACCCCTTTCTTT. Translated: CASSPTDRGGTPFF. The rearrangement uses TRBV9 and TRBJ1-1, with 8 bases aligning to TRBD1. J gave up 12 bases and V 4 bases, and 14 bases lay outside the gene matches. CDR3 length: 14 amino acids. Germline loops: CDR1 SGDLS, CDR2 YYNGEE.

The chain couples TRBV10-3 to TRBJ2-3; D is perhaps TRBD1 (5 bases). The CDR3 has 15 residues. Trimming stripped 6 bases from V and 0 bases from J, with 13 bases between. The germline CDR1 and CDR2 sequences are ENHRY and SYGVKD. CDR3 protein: CAISRQSPSTDTQYF. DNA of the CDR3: TGTGCCATCAGCAGACAGTCCCCTAGCACAGATACGCAGTATTTT.

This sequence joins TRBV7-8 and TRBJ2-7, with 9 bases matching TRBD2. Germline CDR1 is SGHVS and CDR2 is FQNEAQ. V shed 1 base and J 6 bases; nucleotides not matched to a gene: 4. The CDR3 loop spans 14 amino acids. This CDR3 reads CASSLGTSVSEQYF. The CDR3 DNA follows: TGTGCCAGCAGCTTAGGGACTAGCGTCTCCGAGCAGTACTTC.